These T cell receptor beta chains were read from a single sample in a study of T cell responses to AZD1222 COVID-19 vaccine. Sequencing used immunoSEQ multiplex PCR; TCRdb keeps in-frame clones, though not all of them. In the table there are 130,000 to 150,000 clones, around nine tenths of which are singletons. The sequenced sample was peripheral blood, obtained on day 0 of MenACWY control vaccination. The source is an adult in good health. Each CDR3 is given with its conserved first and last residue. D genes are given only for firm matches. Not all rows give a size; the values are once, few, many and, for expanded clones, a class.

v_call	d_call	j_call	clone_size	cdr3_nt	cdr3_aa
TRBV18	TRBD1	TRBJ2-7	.	TGTGCCAGCCGGGACAGGGGTTCCTACGAGCAGTACTTC	CASRDRGSYEQYF
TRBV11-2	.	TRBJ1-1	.	TGTGCCAGCAGCTTAAGACCCCTACAGAACACTGAAGCTTTCTTT	CASSLRPLQNTEAFF
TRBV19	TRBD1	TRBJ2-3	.	TGTGCCAGTAGAGGGGACAGGAGCACAGATACGCAGTATTTT	CASRGDRSTDTQYF
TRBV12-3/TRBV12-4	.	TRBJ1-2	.	TGTGCCAGCAGTGTCCAATTGGGAGATGGCTACACCTTC	CASSVQLGDGYTF
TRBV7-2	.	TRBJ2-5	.	TGTGCCAGCAGCTTAGTTGGAGGGTCGCAAGAGACCCAGTACTTC	CASSLVGGSQETQYF
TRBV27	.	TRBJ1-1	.	TGTGCCAGCAGTTTAGGGGAGGGCACTGAAGCTTTCTTT	CASSLGEGTEAFF
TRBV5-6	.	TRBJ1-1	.	TGTGCCAGCAGCTTGTCGGGGACCCTCGGGAACACTGAAGCTTTCTTT	CASSLSGTLGNTEAFF
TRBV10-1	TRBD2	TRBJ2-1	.	TGCGCCAGCAGCTTGTCAACCGGGGGGGAGCAGTTCTTC	CASSLSTGGEQFF
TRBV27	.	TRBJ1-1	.	TGTGCCAGCAGTTTCAAGGGTGATATCGCTGAAGCTTTCTTT	CASSFKGDIAEAFF
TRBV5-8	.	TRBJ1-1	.	TGTGCCAGCAGCTGGGGGACATCCAACACTGAAGCTTTCTTT	CASSWGTSNTEAFF
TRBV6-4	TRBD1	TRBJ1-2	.	TGTGCCAGCAGTGCTGCAGGGGGCTATGGCTACACCTTC	CASSAAGGYGYTF
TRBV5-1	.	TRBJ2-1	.	TGCGCCAGCAGCTTGGATCCGGGGGCCTACAATGAGCAGTTCTTC	CASSLDPGAYNEQFF
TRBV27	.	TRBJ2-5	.	TGTGCCAGCAGGCCCCGGAGACAAGAGACCCAGTACTTC	CASRPRRQETQYF
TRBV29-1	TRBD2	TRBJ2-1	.	TGCAGCGCCGGCGGGGGGACGAAGGGTAGCTACAATGAGCAGTTCTTC	CSAGGGTKGSYNEQFF
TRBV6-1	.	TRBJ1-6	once	TGTGCCAGCAGTGAAGCCTGGTCACCCCTCCACTTT	CASSEAWSPLHF
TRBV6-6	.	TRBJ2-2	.	TGTGCCAGCAGTCCGAACACCGGGGAGCTGTTTTTT	CASSPNTGELFF
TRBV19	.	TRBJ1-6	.	TGTGCCAGTAGAGCACAGGGAGACTCACCCCTCCACTTT	CASRAQGDSPLHF
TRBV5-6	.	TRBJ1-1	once	TGTGCCAGCAGCTTGGGACCTGAAGCTTTCTTT	CASSLGPEAFF
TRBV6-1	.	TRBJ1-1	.	TGTGCCAGCAGTGCCGACAGGAACACTGAAGCTTTCTTT	CASSADRNTEAFF
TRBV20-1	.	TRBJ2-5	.	TGCAGTGCTAGTCCCGGGGAAGAGACCCAGTACTTC	CSASPGEETQYF
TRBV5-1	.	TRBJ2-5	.	TGCGCCAGCAGCTCGGGACCTAGCCAAGAGACCCAGTACTTC	CASSSGPSQETQYF
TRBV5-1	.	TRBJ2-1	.	TGCGCCAGCAGCGAGACTAGGAGCTCCTACAATGAGCAGTTCTTC	CASSETRSSYNEQFF
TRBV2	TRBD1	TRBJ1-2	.	TGTGCCAGCGGGGACAGCACCTATGGCTACACCTTC	CASGDSTYGYTF
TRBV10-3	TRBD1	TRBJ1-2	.	TGTGCCATCAGCGAGGGACAGTCTAACTATGGCTACACCTTC	CAISEGQSNYGYTF
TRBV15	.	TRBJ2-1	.	TGTGCCACCAGCAGAGGGGAGCTACGGGGCAATGAGCAGTTCTTC	CATSRGELRGNEQFF
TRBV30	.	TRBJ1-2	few	TGTGCCTGGAGTCGACAGACTAACTATGGCTACACCTTC	CAWSRQTNYGYTF